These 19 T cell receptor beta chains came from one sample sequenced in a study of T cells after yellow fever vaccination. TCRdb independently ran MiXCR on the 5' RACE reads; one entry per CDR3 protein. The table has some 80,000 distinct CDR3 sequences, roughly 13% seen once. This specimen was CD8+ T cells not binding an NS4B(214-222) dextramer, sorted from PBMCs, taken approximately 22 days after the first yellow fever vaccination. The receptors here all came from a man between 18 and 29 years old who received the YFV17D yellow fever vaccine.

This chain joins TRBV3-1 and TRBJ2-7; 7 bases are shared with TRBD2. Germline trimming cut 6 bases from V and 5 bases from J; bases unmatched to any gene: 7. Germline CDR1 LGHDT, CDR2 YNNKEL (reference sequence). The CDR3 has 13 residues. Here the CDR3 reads CASREAGTNEQYF. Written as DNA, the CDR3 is TGTGCCAGCAGGGAAGCGGGGACCAACGAGCAGTACTTC.

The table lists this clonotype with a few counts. CDR3 bases: TGCGCCAGCAGCCGGGAACAGGGGGCGGTGAGCACTGAAGCTTTCTTT. This codes for CASSREQGAVSTEAFF. The rearrangement joins TRBV4-1 to TRBJ1-1, with 9 nucleotides matching TRBD1. This CDR3 region has 16 residues. In germline, CDR1 is MGHRA, CDR2 YSYEKL. J was trimmed by 4 bases and V by 4 bases; bases with no gene match: 10.

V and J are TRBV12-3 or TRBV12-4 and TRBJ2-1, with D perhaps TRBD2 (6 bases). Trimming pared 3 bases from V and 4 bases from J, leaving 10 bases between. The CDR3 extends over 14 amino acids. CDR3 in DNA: TGTGCCAGCAGTTTCGGGGGACCTTACAATGAGCAGTTCTTC. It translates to CASSFGGPYNEQFF.

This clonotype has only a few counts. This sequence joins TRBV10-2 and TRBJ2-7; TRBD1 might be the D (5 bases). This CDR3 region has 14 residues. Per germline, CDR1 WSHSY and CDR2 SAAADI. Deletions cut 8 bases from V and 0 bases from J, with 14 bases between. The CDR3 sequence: CASSVGVSSYEQYV. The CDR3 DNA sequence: TGCGCCAGCTCGGTAGGGGTGAGCTCCTACGAGCAGTACGTC.

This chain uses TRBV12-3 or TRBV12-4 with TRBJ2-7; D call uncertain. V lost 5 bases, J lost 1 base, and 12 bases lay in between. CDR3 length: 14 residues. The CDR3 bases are TGTGCCAGCAGTCCCTCGGCGGCATCCTACGAGCAGTACGTC. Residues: CASSPSAASYEQYV.

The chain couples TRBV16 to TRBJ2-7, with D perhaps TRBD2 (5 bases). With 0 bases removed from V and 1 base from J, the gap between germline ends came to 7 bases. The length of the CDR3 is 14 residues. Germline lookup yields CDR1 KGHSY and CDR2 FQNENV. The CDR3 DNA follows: TGTGCCAGCAGCCAATCACCGGGGTCCTACGAGCAGTACTTC. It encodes CASSQSPGSYEQYF.

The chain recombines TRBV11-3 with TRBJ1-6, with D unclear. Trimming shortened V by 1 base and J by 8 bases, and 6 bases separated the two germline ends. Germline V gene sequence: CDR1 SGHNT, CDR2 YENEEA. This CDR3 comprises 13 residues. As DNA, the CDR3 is TGTGCCAGCAGCTTAGTGGGCCATTCACCCCTCCACTTT. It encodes CASSLVGHSPLHF.

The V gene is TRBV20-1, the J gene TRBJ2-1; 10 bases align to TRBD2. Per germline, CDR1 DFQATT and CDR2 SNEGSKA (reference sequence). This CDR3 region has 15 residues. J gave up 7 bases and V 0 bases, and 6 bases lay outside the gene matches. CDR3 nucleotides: TGCAGTGCTAGAGATGTAGCGGGGGGACGTAATGAGCAGTTCTTC. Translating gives CSARDVAGGRNEQFF.

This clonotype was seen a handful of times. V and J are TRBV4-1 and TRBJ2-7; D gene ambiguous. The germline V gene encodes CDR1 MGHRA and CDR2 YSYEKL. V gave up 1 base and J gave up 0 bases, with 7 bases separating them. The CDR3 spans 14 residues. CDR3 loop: CASSQGPPSYEQYF. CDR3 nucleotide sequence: TGCGCCAGCAGCCAAGGGCCTCCCTCCTACGAGCAGTACTTC.

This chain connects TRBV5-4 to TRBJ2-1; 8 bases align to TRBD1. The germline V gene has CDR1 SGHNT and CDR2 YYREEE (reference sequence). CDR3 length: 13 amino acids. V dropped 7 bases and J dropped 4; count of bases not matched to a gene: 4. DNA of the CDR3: TGTGCCAGCCAACAGGGGGTATACAATGAGCAGTTCTTC. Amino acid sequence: CASQQGVYNEQFF.

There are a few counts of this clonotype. This CDR3 is CASSLNQLAGARSSTDTQYF. In nucleotides, the CDR3 is TGTGCCAGCAGCTTAAACCAACTAGCGGGGGCAAGGTCTAGCACAGATACGCAGTATTTT. This sequence joins TRBV7-8 and TRBJ2-3; 11 bases are a match to TRBD2. After removal of 2 bases from V and 0 bases from J, the junction contained 13 bases not matched to a gene. The CDR3 spans 20 residues. The V gene's germline CDR1 is SGHVS and CDR2 FQNEAQ.

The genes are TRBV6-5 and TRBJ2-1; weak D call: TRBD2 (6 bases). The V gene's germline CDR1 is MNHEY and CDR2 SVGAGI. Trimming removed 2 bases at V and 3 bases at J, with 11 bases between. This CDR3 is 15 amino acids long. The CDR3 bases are TGTGCCAGCAGTTACCCGGGACTGGACTACAATGAGCAGTTCTTC. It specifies CASSYPGLDYNEQFF.

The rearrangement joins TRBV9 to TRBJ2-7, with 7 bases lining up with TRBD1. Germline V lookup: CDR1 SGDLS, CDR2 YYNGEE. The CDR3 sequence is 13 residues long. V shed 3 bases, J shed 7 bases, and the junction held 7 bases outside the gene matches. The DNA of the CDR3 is TGTGCCAGCAGCGCAACAGGGGTAGGGGAGCAGTACGTC. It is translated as CASSATGVGEQYV.

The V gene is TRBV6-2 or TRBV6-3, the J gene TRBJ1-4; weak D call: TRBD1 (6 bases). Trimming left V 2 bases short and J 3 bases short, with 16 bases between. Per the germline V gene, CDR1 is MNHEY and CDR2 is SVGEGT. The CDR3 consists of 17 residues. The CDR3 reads CASSYEAGDASNEKLFF. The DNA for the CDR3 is TGTGCCAGCAGTTACGAAGCAGGGGATGCTTCTAATGAAAAACTGTTTTTT.

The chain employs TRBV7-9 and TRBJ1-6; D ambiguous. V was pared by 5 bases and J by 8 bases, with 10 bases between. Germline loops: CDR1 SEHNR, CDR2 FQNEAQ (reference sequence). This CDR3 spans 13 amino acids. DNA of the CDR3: TGTGCCAGCAGCGTTAAGGGAGATTCACCCCTCCACTTT. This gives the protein CASSVKGDSPLHF. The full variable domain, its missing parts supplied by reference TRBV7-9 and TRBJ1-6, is DTGVSQNPRHKITKRGQNVTFRCDPISEHNRLYWYRQTLGQGPEFLTYFQNEAQLEKSRLLSDRFSAERPKGSFSTLEIQRTEQGDSAMYLCASSVKGDSPLHFGNGTRLTVT.

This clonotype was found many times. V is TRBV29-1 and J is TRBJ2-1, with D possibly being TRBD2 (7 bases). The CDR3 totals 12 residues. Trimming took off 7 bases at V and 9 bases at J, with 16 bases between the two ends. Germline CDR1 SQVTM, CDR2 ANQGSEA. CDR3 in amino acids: CSAHAGAPEQFF. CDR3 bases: TGCAGCGCCCATGCGGGGGCCCCTGAGCAGTTCTTC.

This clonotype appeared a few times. The CDR3 reads CASSHTGPENTGELFF. DNA of the CDR3: TGTGCCAGCAGTCATACGGGACCCGAAAACACCGGGGAGCTGTTTTTT. This rearrangement joins TRBV6-2 or TRBV6-3 to TRBJ2-2, with D perhaps given as TRBD1 or TRBD2 (5 bases each). This CDR3 comprises 16 residues. Trimming took off 5 bases at V and 2 bases at J, with 15 bases between the two ends. Germline-derived CDR1 and CDR2 are MNHEY and SVGEGT.

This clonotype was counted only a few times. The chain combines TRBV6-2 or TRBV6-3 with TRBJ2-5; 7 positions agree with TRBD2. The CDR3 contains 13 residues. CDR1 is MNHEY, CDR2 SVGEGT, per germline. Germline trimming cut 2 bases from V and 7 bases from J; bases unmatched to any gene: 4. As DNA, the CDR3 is TGTGCCAGCAGTTACACGACTAGCTGGACCCAGTACTTC. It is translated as CASSYTTSWTQYF.

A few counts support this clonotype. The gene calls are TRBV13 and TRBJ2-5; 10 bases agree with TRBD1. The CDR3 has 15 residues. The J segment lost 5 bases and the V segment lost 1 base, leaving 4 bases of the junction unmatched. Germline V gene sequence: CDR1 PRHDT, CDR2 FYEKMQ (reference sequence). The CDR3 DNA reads TGTGCCAGCAGCTTAGTGGGGGGACAGGGGGAGACCCAGTACTTC. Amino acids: CASSLVGGQGETQYF.